The 13 T cell receptor beta chains presented below share a single source sample, sequenced in a study of T cells in women clearing cervical HPV infection (dated by TCRdb to 2016 to 2019). The library was prepared using the immunoSEQ multiplex PCR assay. This immuneACCESS table, as held by TCRdb, lists in-frame sequences with V and J called but not all clones. Of the missing ones, under half trace to an unresolved V gene in checked studies; the others have no known cause. This sample's table contains 30,000 or so clones. Jointly, the top ten make up approximately 7.5% of the sample. Sequenced material: blood buffy coat. The receptors here all came from a woman between 18 and 69 years old with a cervical HPV16 infection that either progressed to CIN3+ or cleared (not recorded which).

For this clone: The missing CDR3 end, 3 residues past where the read stops, is filled in from the germline J gene. The chain employs TRBV14 and TRBJ2-3; D ambiguous. Trimming took off 1 base at V and 7 bases at J, with 9 bases between the two ends. Germline lookup yields CDR1 SGHDN and CDR2 FVKESK. The CDR3 is made up of 13 amino acids. The CDR3 bases that were read are TGTGCCAGCAGCCAAGGATACACTAATACG. Its protein product is CASSQGYTNT. The whole CDR3 protein is CASSQGYTNTQYF.

In the case of this clone: With the read ending 3 residues before the CDR3 end, the germline J gene is used to fill in that end. The V and J genes are TRBV18 and TRBJ1-2; TRBD1 is a possible D gene (6 bases). This CDR3 has 13 residues. CDR1 and CDR2 (germline): KGHSH, LQKENI. CDR3: CASSPNQGYDYTF. Incomplete CDR3 DNA: TGTGCCAGCTCACCGAATCAGGGGTACGAC.

Turning to this clone: Read sequence stops 3 residues before the CDR3 end, and the germline J gene provides the missing end. The J gene is TRBJ2-2, the V gene TRBV28; 10 positions match TRBD2. CDR1 and CDR2 from the germline V gene are MDHEN and SYDVKM. V lost 3 bases to trimming and J lost 4 bases; unmatched junction nucleotides: 11. The CDR3 contains 18 residues. CDR3 region: CASSFLPSGSWGTGELFF. Partial CDR3 DNA: TGTGCCAGCAGTTTTCTTCCTAGCGGGAGTTGGGGCACCGGGGAG.

The CDR3 loop is CASSISPRTSGYEQYF. The sequenced part of the CDR3 DNA is TGTGCCAGTAGTATATCCCCGCGGACTAGCGGCTACGAG. The chain recombines TRBV19 with TRBJ2-7, with TRBD2 matching 10 bases. The sequence runs out 3 residues before the end of the CDR3; the remainder is reconstructed from the germline J gene. The CDR3 has 16 amino acids. Germline CDR1 reads LNHDA; CDR2 reads SQIVND (reference sequence). V lost 2 bases to trimming and J lost 3 bases; unmatched junction nucleotides: 7.

Remarks on this clone: With the read ending 3 residues before the CDR3 end, the germline J gene is used to fill in that end. This rearrangement joins TRBV2 to TRBJ1-4, with a possible D match to TRBD1 (5 bases). This CDR3 is built from 14 residues. Germline V gene data show CDR1 as SNHLY and CDR2 as FYNNEI. V lost 6 bases to trimming and J lost 3 bases, with 11 bases between them. Incomplete CDR3 DNA: TGTGCCAGCAGGGGGGGAGGGTCTAATGAAAAA. The encoded protein is CASRGGGSNEK. In full, the CDR3 is CASRGGGSNEKLFF.

To note about this clone: The missing CDR3 end, 3 residues past where the read stops, is filled in from the germline J gene. V gene TRBV30 combines with J gene TRBJ1-2, with 7 bases that match TRBD1. Germline CDR1 GTSNPN, CDR2 SVGIG (reference sequence). CDR3 length: 14 residues. The DNA read from the CDR3 is TGTGCCTGGAGTGTATCCTTGGGGACAGATACC. The encoded protein is CAWSVSLGTDT. The entire CDR3 is CAWSVSLGTDTYTF. Based on the CDR3 plus reference TRBV30 and TRBJ1-2, the full variable domain is SQTIHQWPATLVQPVGSPLSLECTVEGTSNPNLYWYRQAAGRGLQLLFYSVGIGQISSEVPQNLSASRPQDRQFILSSKKLLLSDSGFYLCAWSVSLGTDTYTFGSGTRLTVV.

As regards this clone: The read stops 3 residues short of the end of the CDR3; the missing end is completed from the germline J gene. The rearrangement uses TRBV19 and TRBJ2-4; D is possibly TRBD1 (6 bases). Germline V CDR1 and CDR2: LNHDA, SQIVND (reference sequence). CDR3 length equals 14 residues. The sequenced part of the CDR3 DNA is TGTGCCAGTAGTATCCTGACAGGTCTCTATGGT. It yields the protein CASSILTGLYG. The CDR3 in its entirety is CASSILTGLYGQYF.

About this clone: The CDR3 is cut off 3 residues early in the read; its end comes from the germline J gene. V is TRBV20-1 and J is TRBJ2-3; D is undetermined. Germline V CDR1 and CDR2: DFQATT, SNEGSKA (reference sequence). This CDR3 is 12 amino acids long. Trimming took 3 bases from V and 0 from J, leaving 4 bases between them. The CDR3 region is CSASLSTDTQYF. The DNA read from the CDR3 is TGCAGTGCTAGTCTTAGCACAGATACG.

In the case of this clone: The sequence runs out 3 residues before the end of the CDR3; the remainder is reconstructed from the germline J gene. The chain employs TRBV20-1 and TRBJ1-1; a possible D gene is TRBD1 (6 bases). The CDR3 extends over 15 amino acids. Germline CDR1 reads DFQATT; CDR2 reads SNEGSKA (reference sequence). V lost 5 bases and J lost 0, with 16 bases in between. This CDR3 is CSAREGHRLNTEAFF. The covered CDR3 bases are TGCAGTGCTCGGGAGGGACACAGATTGAACACTGAA.

Comments on this clone: The missing CDR3 end, 3 residues past where the read stops, is filled in from the germline J gene. The V call is TRBV9, the J call TRBJ2-7, with TRBD1 as a possible D gene (5 bases). CDR1 SGDLS and CDR2 YYNGEE come from the germline V gene. V was cut by 0 bases and J by 3 bases, with 10 bases left in between. The CDR3 consists of 14 residues. CDR3 in amino acids: CASSVAAGNYEQYF. The DNA read from the CDR3 is TGTGCCAGCAGCGTAGCGGCAGGGAACTACGAG.

For this clone: The read is 3 residues too short to cover the CDR3 end, so that end is filled in from the germline J gene. The rearrangement uses TRBV29-1 and TRBJ1-2; D is perhaps TRBD1 (6 bases). Germline-derived CDR1 and CDR2 are SQVTM and ANQGSEA. The CDR3 totals 12 residues. CDR3 sequence: CSVYSQGMGYTF. The sequenced CDR3 bases are TGCAGCGTCTATAGTCAGGGGATGGGC.

Regarding this clone: The read comes to an end 3 residues before the CDR3 does, leaving the germline J gene to fill in the end. V and J are TRBV19 and TRBJ2-3; D is unclear. Trimming cost V 5 bases and J 1 base, with 13 bases left between them. The germline V gene encodes CDR1 LNHDA and CDR2 SQIVND (reference sequence). The CDR3 runs 15 residues. CDR3 sequence reads: CASSASVSGTDTQYF. Incomplete CDR3 DNA: TGTGCCAGTAGTGCGAGTGTGTCGGGCACAGATACG.

As concerns this clone: Sequencing ends 3 residues short of the CDR3 end; the germline J gene provides the rest. The chain is built from TRBV18 and TRBJ2-2; possible D gene TRBD1, 5 bases. There are 19 residues in the CDR3. The V gene's germline CDR1 is KGHSH and CDR2 LQKENI. The sequenced part of the CDR3 DNA is TGTGCCAGCTCACCTACCATCACCATCGGACCCTCTGGGGCCAACGTG. Translated, it gives CASSPTITIGPSGANV. In full, the CDR3 is CASSPTITIGPSGANVLFF.